The clone carrying this TCR beta chain came up many times. With iRepertoire HTBI primers and Arm-PCR of CDR3 regions, TCR beta libraries were built. TCRdb analysed the multiplex PCR reads with MiXCR anew, one entry per CDR3 protein. The sample consists of fewer than 450,000 distinct CDR3 sequences, over 14% of them appearing once. The sample belongs to a study of regulatory T cells in long-lasting Graves disease. Time point reported: newly diagnosed GD, antithyroid drugs for less than 3 months. From PBMCs, RNA was extracted and then used to make the TCR library. These data also featured in a second study, about T cells in Graves' hyperthyroidism and ophthalmopathy.

The sequence was obtained from a woman between 40 and 55 years old with Graves disease. The specimen comprised peripheral blood mononuclear cells (PBMCs), sampled at new diagnosis, from a patient treated with antithyroid drugs.

In nucleotides, the CDR3 is TGTGCCAGTAGTACAGGGGCAGGGCCGTACGAGCAGTACTTC. Translation gives CASSTGAGPYEQYF. The chain carries TRBV19 and TRBJ2-7, with D perhaps matching TRBD1 (6 bases). The CDR3 has 14 amino acids. Between the trimmed V and J ends, which lost 4 bases and 4 bases, there was a span of 14 bases. Germline loops: CDR1 LNHDA, CDR2 SQIVND (reference sequence).